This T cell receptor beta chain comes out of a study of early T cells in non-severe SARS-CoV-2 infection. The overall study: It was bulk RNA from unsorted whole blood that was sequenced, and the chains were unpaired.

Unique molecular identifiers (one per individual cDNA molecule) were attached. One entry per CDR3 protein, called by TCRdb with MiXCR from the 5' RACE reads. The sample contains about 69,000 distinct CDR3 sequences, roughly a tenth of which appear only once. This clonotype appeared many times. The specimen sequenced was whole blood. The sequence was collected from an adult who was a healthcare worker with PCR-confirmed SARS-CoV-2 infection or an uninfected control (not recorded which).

CDR3 in DNA: TGTGCCAGCAGGACTAGCGGGGGGGCTGTGAAGAATGAGCAGTTCTTC. Its protein product is CASRTSGGAVKNEQFF. V is TRBV12-3 or TRBV12-4 and J is TRBJ2-1; TRBD2 aligns across 14 bases. With V trimmed by 6 bases and J by 7 bases, 8 bases remained unmatched. There are 16 residues in the CDR3.